This note documents a single T cell receptor beta chain sequence. The CDR3 is made up of 15 amino acids. Germline V lookup: CDR1 MNHEY, CDR2 SVGAGI. The germline V and J ends were trimmed by 0 bases and 4 bases, with 13 bases remaining between them. The data originate from a study of blood T cell repertoires in COVID-19. Data came from immunoSEQ multiplex PCR; TCRdb stores just in-frame clones and leaves some out. The data hold about 370,000 clones, with 75% to 90% observed a single time. The chain has TRBV6-5 and TRBJ2-7; tentatively, D is TRBD2 (6 bases). This clonotype originated in a man aged 18 to 29 who had recovered from COVID-19. Sequencing was performed on PBMCs or T cells enriched from blood (not recorded which). The CDR3 DNA reads as TGTGCCAGCAGTTACTCTATCCATGGGGGGTACGAGCAGTACTTC. Its translation is CASSYSIHGGYEQYF.